The rows below give T cell receptor beta chains drawn from one sample of a study of cytomegalovirus exposure and HLA in healthy donors. Data came from immunoSEQ multiplex PCR; TCRdb stores just in-frame clones and leaves some out. The sample has approximately 130,000 clones; approximately 10% are singletons. The sample comprised PBMCs. The receptors here all came from a woman in her thirties or forties in good health and CMV-seropositive. Each CDR3 is given with its conserved first and last residue. Fields, in order: D gene, V gene, clone size, J gene, CDR3 protein, CDR3 DNA. A D gene is named only where the DNA matches it firmly. The size of a clone is reported for some rows only, either as once, few or many, or as a class for expanded clones.

d_call: NA; v_call: TRBV4-1; clone_size: NA; j_call: TRBJ1-6; cdr3_aa: CASSQGAGENSPLHF; cdr3_nt: TGCGCCAGCAGCCAGGGGGCAGGGGAAAATTCACCCCTCCACTTT
d_call: TRBD1; v_call: TRBV11-2; clone_size: few; j_call: TRBJ2-7; cdr3_aa: CASSSQGLSYEQYF; cdr3_nt: TGTGCCAGCAGCTCACAGGGGCTCTCCTACGAGCAGTACTTC
d_call: TRBD1; v_call: TRBV7-2; clone_size: NA; j_call: TRBJ1-1; cdr3_aa: CASSGPGTVGGGDEAFF; cdr3_nt: TGTGCCAGCAGCGGACCCGGGACAGTGGGGGGTGGTGATGAAGCTTTCTTT
d_call: NA; v_call: TRBV15; clone_size: few; j_call: TRBJ1-2; cdr3_aa: CATSGQTNYGYTF; cdr3_nt: TGTGCCACCAGCGGACAGACCAACTATGGCTACACCTTC
d_call: TRBD1; v_call: TRBV5-1; clone_size: NA; j_call: TRBJ2-2; cdr3_aa: CASSWGQGGTGELFF; cdr3_nt: TGCGCCAGCAGCTGGGGACAGGGCGGCACCGGGGAGCTGTTTTTT
d_call: TRBD1; v_call: TRBV2; clone_size: few; j_call: TRBJ1-4; cdr3_aa: CAGRTGINEKLFF; cdr3_nt: TGTGCCGGTCGGACAGGAATTAATGAAAAACTGTTTTTT
d_call: NA; v_call: TRBV19; clone_size: NA; j_call: TRBJ1-2; cdr3_aa: CASSIALEGGYTF; cdr3_nt: TGTGCCAGTAGTATCGCCCTGGAGGGGGGCTACACCTTC
d_call: TRBD1; v_call: TRBV10-3; clone_size: few; j_call: TRBJ2-7; cdr3_aa: CATSKEGQGRYEQYF; cdr3_nt: TGTGCCACATCAAAAGAGGGACAGGGACGGTACGAGCAGTACTTC
d_call: NA; v_call: TRBV5-6; clone_size: NA; j_call: TRBJ1-5; cdr3_aa: CASSLGQVNQPQHF; cdr3_nt: TGTGCCAGCAGCTTGGGACAGGTGAATCAGCCCCAGCATTTT
d_call: TRBD1; v_call: TRBV7-9; clone_size: few; j_call: TRBJ1-2; cdr3_aa: CASSLWGTGRPDGYTF; cdr3_nt: TGTGCCAGCAGCTTATGGGGGACAGGGAGACCTGATGGCTACACCTTC
d_call: NA; v_call: TRBV7-3; clone_size: NA; j_call: TRBJ1-1; cdr3_aa: CASSAQVNTEAFF; cdr3_nt: TGTGCCAGCAGTGCTCAGGTGAACACTGAAGCTTTCTTT
d_call: TRBD1; v_call: TRBV6-5; clone_size: few; j_call: TRBJ1-1; cdr3_aa: CASSTGGRNTEAFF; cdr3_nt: TGTGCCAGCAGTACAGGGGGTCGGAACACTGAAGCTTTCTTT
d_call: NA; v_call: TRBV5-1; clone_size: NA; j_call: TRBJ2-5; cdr3_aa: CASSLTGPGQETQYF; cdr3_nt: TGCGCCAGCAGCTTGACAGGGCCGGGGCAAGAGACCCAGTACTTC
d_call: TRBD1; v_call: TRBV7-9; clone_size: NA; j_call: TRBJ1-4; cdr3_aa: CASSLGGTGDEKLFF; cdr3_nt: TGTGCCAGCAGCTTAGGGGGGACAGGGGATGAAAAACTGTTTTTT
d_call: NA; v_call: TRBV6-1; clone_size: NA; j_call: TRBJ1-2; cdr3_aa: CASSHGQLRVYGYTF; cdr3_nt: TGTGCCAGCAGCCACGGACAGTTGAGGGTCTATGGCTACACCTTC
d_call: TRBD2; v_call: TRBV5-1; clone_size: NA; j_call: TRBJ2-1; cdr3_aa: CASSSDPGVAGGSEQFF; cdr3_nt: TGCGCCAGCAGCAGCGACCCTGGGGTAGCGGGGGGTAGTGAGCAGTTCTTC
d_call: TRBD2; v_call: TRBV4-3; clone_size: NA; j_call: TRBJ2-7; cdr3_aa: CASSRTAGRSYEQYF; cdr3_nt: TGCGCCAGCAGCCGAACAGCGGGGCGATCCTACGAGCAGTACTTC
d_call: NA; v_call: TRBV5-1; clone_size: NA; j_call: TRBJ1-4; cdr3_aa: CASSSGVAEEKLFF; cdr3_nt: TGCGCCAGCAGCTCGGGGGTTGCGGAAGAAAAACTGTTTTTT
d_call: NA; v_call: TRBV5-1; clone_size: NA; j_call: TRBJ1-1; cdr3_aa: CASSLQTNTEAFF; cdr3_nt: TGCGCCAGCAGCCTACAGACGAACACTGAAGCTTTCTTT
d_call: TRBD1; v_call: TRBV12-5; clone_size: few; j_call: TRBJ2-1; cdr3_aa: CASGPDTQTGQLFF; cdr3_nt: TGTGCTAGTGGTCCGGACACCCAAACGGGACAGTTGTTCTTC
d_call: NA; v_call: TRBV11-2; clone_size: NA; j_call: TRBJ2-2; cdr3_aa: CASRWGPNSGELFF; cdr3_nt: TGTGCCAGCAGATGGGGCCCGAATAGCGGGGAGCTGTTTTTT
d_call: TRBD1; v_call: TRBV2; clone_size: few; j_call: TRBJ1-1; cdr3_aa: CASSEVTGDTEAFF; cdr3_nt: TGTGCCAGCAGTGAAGTTACAGGGGATACTGAAGCTTTCTTT
d_call: NA; v_call: TRBV6-1; clone_size: few; j_call: TRBJ1-5; cdr3_aa: CASSEVAGMNQPQHF; cdr3_nt: TGTGCCAGCAGTGAAGTGGCGGGGATGAATCAGCCCCAGCATTTT
d_call: NA; v_call: TRBV5-1; clone_size: NA; j_call: TRBJ1-4; cdr3_aa: CASSWPPGGLGEKLFF; cdr3_nt: TGCGCCAGCAGCTGGCCCCCCGGGGGACTTGGGGAAAAACTGTTTTTT
d_call: TRBD1; v_call: TRBV7-8; clone_size: NA; j_call: TRBJ2-3; cdr3_aa: CASSFRTGKITDTQYF; cdr3_nt: TGTGCCAGCAGCTTCCGGACAGGGAAGATCACAGATACGCAGTATTTT
d_call: NA; v_call: TRBV7-9; clone_size: few; j_call: TRBJ1-1; cdr3_aa: CASSSMRGSTEAFF; cdr3_nt: TGTGCCAGCAGCTCTATGCGGGGGAGCACTGAAGCTTTCTTT
d_call: TRBD1; v_call: TRBV6-5; clone_size: NA; j_call: TRBJ1-2; cdr3_aa: CASRSGQETYGSIF; cdr3_nt: TGTGCCAGCAGGTCGGGACAGGAAACTTATGGCTCCATCTTC
d_call: TRBD2; v_call: TRBV11-3; clone_size: few; j_call: TRBJ2-3; cdr3_aa: CASSHSGDSTDTQYF; cdr3_nt: TGTGCCAGCAGCCATAGCGGGGATAGCACAGATACGCAGTATTTT
d_call: NA; v_call: TRBV5-6; clone_size: few; j_call: TRBJ2-3; cdr3_aa: CASSRGEVRLMSDTQYF; cdr3_nt: TGTGCCAGCAGCCGAGGAGAGGTCCGCTTGATGTCAGATACGCAGTATTTT
d_call: NA; v_call: TRBV5-5; clone_size: few; j_call: TRBJ1-1; cdr3_aa: CASKGIGRNTEAFF; cdr3_nt: TGTGCCAGCAAGGGGATAGGCAGAAACACTGAAGCTTTCTTT
d_call: TRBD1; v_call: TRBV6-5; clone_size: few; j_call: TRBJ2-1; cdr3_aa: CASTRDRYNEQFF; cdr3_nt: TGTGCCAGCACCAGGGACAGGTACAATGAGCAGTTCTTC
d_call: NA; v_call: TRBV7-8; clone_size: NA; j_call: TRBJ2-2; cdr3_aa: CASSLDSPGTGELFF; cdr3_nt: TGTGCCAGCAGCTTAGATAGTCCAGGCACCGGGGAGCTGTTTTTT
d_call: TRBD1; v_call: TRBV18; clone_size: few; j_call: TRBJ1-1; cdr3_aa: CASSGGTATEAFF; cdr3_nt: TGTGCCAGCTCAGGCGGGACAGCCACTGAAGCTTTCTTT
d_call: NA; v_call: TRBV5-4; clone_size: NA; j_call: TRBJ1-4; cdr3_aa: CASSLAGGRNEKLFF; cdr3_nt: TGTGCCAGCAGCTTGGCCGGGGGGCGGAATGAAAAACTGTTTTTT
d_call: NA; v_call: TRBV5-1; clone_size: few; j_call: TRBJ2-6; cdr3_aa: CASSLIQGAMTGANVLTF; cdr3_nt: TGCGCCAGCAGCTTAATACAAGGGGCCATGACTGGGGCCAACGTCCTGACTTTC
d_call: TRBD1; v_call: TRBV2; clone_size: NA; j_call: TRBJ1-5; cdr3_aa: CASSEEDRGRGQPQHF; cdr3_nt: TGTGCCAGCAGTGAAGAGGACAGGGGGAGGGGTCAGCCCCAGCATTTT
d_call: NA; v_call: TRBV2; clone_size: few; j_call: TRBJ2-1; cdr3_aa: CASSNPLRLTEQFF; cdr3_nt: TGTGCCAGCAGTAATCCACTAAGGTTGACTGAGCAGTTCTTC
d_call: NA; v_call: TRBV25-1; clone_size: NA; j_call: TRBJ1-1; cdr3_aa: CASSSAGRTEAFF; cdr3_nt: TGTGCCAGCAGTTCGGCAGGGAGGACTGAAGCTTTCTTT
d_call: NA; v_call: TRBV25-1; clone_size: NA; j_call: TRBJ2-7; cdr3_aa: CASSRTGIGSYEQYF; cdr3_nt: TGTGCCAGCAGTAGAACGGGAATTGGCTCCTACGAGCAGTACTTC
d_call: TRBD1; v_call: TRBV19; clone_size: few; j_call: TRBJ2-6; cdr3_aa: CASSARTGTGANVLTF; cdr3_nt: TGTGCCAGTAGTGCCAGGACAGGGACTGGGGCCAACGTCCTGACTTTC
d_call: TRBD1; v_call: TRBV6-6; clone_size: few; j_call: TRBJ1-2; cdr3_aa: CASHTGVVGGYTF; cdr3_nt: TGTGCCAGCCACACAGGGGTTGTCGGTGGCTACACCTTC
d_call: NA; v_call: TRBV5-1; clone_size: NA; j_call: TRBJ2-2; cdr3_aa: CASSLAEGSTGELFF; cdr3_nt: TGCGCCAGCAGCTTGGCTGAGGGATCCACCGGGGAGCTGTTTTTT
d_call: TRBD2; v_call: TRBV5-4; clone_size: few; j_call: TRBJ2-7; cdr3_aa: CASSREESYEQYF; cdr3_nt: TGTGCCAGCAGCCGGGAGGAGTCCTACGAGCAGTACTTC
d_call: NA; v_call: TRBV6-1; clone_size: NA; j_call: TRBJ2-7; cdr3_aa: CASTHARGEQYF; cdr3_nt: TGTGCCAGCACCCACGCCCGGGGCGAGCAGTACTTC
d_call: TRBD2; v_call: TRBV29-1; clone_size: few; j_call: TRBJ2-5; cdr3_aa: CSVGGLAGNLQETQYF; cdr3_nt: TGCAGCGTGGGGGGACTAGCGGGGAATTTACAAGAGACCCAGTACTTC
d_call: TRBD1; v_call: TRBV5-6; clone_size: few; j_call: TRBJ1-1; cdr3_aa: CASSYSGQVNTEAFF; cdr3_nt: TGTGCCAGCAGCTACAGCGGACAGGTAAACACTGAAGCTTTCTTT
d_call: TRBD1; v_call: TRBV5-4; clone_size: few; j_call: TRBJ2-7; cdr3_aa: CASTLDRDYEQYF; cdr3_nt: TGTGCCAGCACCCTGGACAGGGATTACGAGCAGTACTTC
d_call: TRBD1; v_call: TRBV28; clone_size: few; j_call: TRBJ1-5; cdr3_aa: CASSITRDSQFSNQPQHF; cdr3_nt: TGTGCCAGCAGTATTACCCGGGACAGTCAGTTTAGCAATCAGCCCCAGCATTTT
d_call: TRBD2; v_call: TRBV9; clone_size: few; j_call: TRBJ2-3; cdr3_aa: CASSPRAGGTADTQYF; cdr3_nt: TGTGCCAGCAGCCCTCGAGCGGGGGGTACGGCAGATACGCAGTATTTT
d_call: TRBD1; v_call: TRBV6-6; clone_size: few; j_call: TRBJ1-5; cdr3_aa: CASSQTGQQPQHF; cdr3_nt: TGTGCCAGCAGTCAGACAGGGCAACAGCCCCAGCATTTT
d_call: NA; v_call: TRBV6-5; clone_size: few; j_call: TRBJ1-3; cdr3_aa: CASRSGGGGLNTIYF; cdr3_nt: TGTGCCAGCAGATCCGGCGGGGGGGGGCTAAACACCATATATTTT
d_call: NA; v_call: TRBV25-1; clone_size: NA; j_call: TRBJ2-7; cdr3_aa: CASSETRRQDEQYF; cdr3_nt: TGTGCCAGCAGTGAAACTAGGAGGCAAGACGAGCAGTACTTC
d_call: NA; v_call: TRBV11-2; clone_size: few; j_call: TRBJ1-4; cdr3_aa: CASSRWFRGSDEKLFF; cdr3_nt: TGTGCCAGCAGCCGTTGGTTTCGGGGGTCGGATGAAAAACTGTTTTTT
d_call: NA; v_call: TRBV5-1; clone_size: NA; j_call: TRBJ2-1; cdr3_aa: CASSGRGAVNEQFF; cdr3_nt: TGCGCCAGCAGCGGGAGGGGGGCCGTCAATGAGCAGTTCTTC
d_call: NA; v_call: TRBV19; clone_size: NA; j_call: TRBJ1-1; cdr3_aa: CASSIVGDTRNHENTEAFF; cdr3_nt: TGTGCCAGTAGTATTGTGGGGGACACCAGAAATCACGAGAACACTGAAGCTTTCTTT